This T cell receptor beta chain was sequenced for a study of early T cells in non-severe SARS-CoV-2 infection (dated by TCRdb to about 2021). Regarding the research as a whole: Bulk RNA from unsorted whole blood was used for TCR sequencing, so alpha and beta chains could not be paired. The paper's findings and limits, for the study overall: VDJdb matching was skewed toward anti-spike CD8 responses and likely underestimated virus-specific expansions by missing private and CD4 specificities.

The study was a case-control design nested within a healthcare worker cohort in London, UK, with weekly nasopharyngeal swab PCR tests and blood sampling. Between 23 and 31 March 2020, the week of the UK lockdown, healthcare workers were enrolled and then followed up weekly for as long as 16 weeks. Points on this clonotype: The clone's antigen remains unknown. No base-level quality is on record; no much larger clone is a single base apart.

According to the germline V gene, CDR1 reads MDHEN and CDR2 reads SYDVKM. V was cut back by 10 bases and J by 2 bases, leaving a gap of 10 bases between them. Counted from cysteine to phenylalanine, this CDR3 has 12 amino acids. The kept DNA is CDR3 alone, 36 bases in frame from the first base. The library was prepared using 5' RACE. Instrument used: NextSeq 500. To correct for sequencing error and PCR bias, the TCR library protocol tagged individual cDNA molecules with unique molecular identifiers. TCR alpha and beta chains were both sequenced, and the abundances of alpha and beta sequences in each sample were closely correlated with each other. Per the source publication's procedure: Decombinator V4 was used to annotate the V gene, J gene and CDR3 of the TCR sequences. Expanded TCRs were defined as changing significantly between any two time points under a Poisson model with p below 0.0001. TCR abundances were normalised to the total number of TCRs sequenced per sample and were expressed as counts per million. MAIT TCRs were defined by TRAV1-2 paired with TRAJ12, TRAJ20 or TRAJ33, and iNKT TCRs by TRAV10 paired with TRAJ18. A search of VDJdb, accessed on 1 November 2021, was run for TCRs annotated to CMV, EBV and SARS-CoV-2, with TCRs annotated for multiple antigens excluded. The raw public data were reprocessed by TCRdb itself: fastp quality trimming at Q25, MiXCR clonotype calling, in-frame beta chains only. Rows are unified per CDR3 protein, each entry keeping the most common DNA and genes. TCRdb's processing, not the authors', yielded these V and J calls. In all, the sample holds tens of thousands of distinct CDR3 sequences, and more than 13% of those were seen once. The ten biggest clones cover less than 7% of the sample.

The material sequenced was whole blood. The sequence joins TRBV28 to TRBJ2-3, with the D gene too uncertain to name. This TCR was sampled from an adult who was a healthcare worker with PCR-confirmed SARS-CoV-2 infection or an uninfected control (not recorded which). The nucleotides read TGTGCCACTGAGGACCTCACAGATACGCAGTATTTT. Its translation is CATEDLTDTQYF.